This record covers a single T cell receptor (beta chain). The data belong to a study of T cell changes during pregnancy in multiple sclerosis. Here immunoSEQ multiplex PCR was the method, and the copy in TCRdb shows in-frame clones only, minus some. The table lists tens of thousands of clones, more than 85% of them singletons, with under 2% in the top ten. This CDR3 region has 15 residues. In germline, CDR1 is MNHGY, CDR2 SVAAGI. V was clipped by 4 bases and J by 4 bases; unmatched bases: 9. Sequenced material: CD4+ T cells from peripheral blood mononuclear cells, taken after pregnancy. The rearrangement joins TRBV6-9 to TRBJ1-2; TRBD1 agrees at 7 bases. This sequence originates from a female donor in good health, enrolled as a control in a pregnancy study. The CDR3 protein is CASSFNGTDIYGYTF. Here the CDR3 DNA reads TGTGCCAGCAGTTTCAACGGGACAGACATCTATGGCTACACCTTC.